This T cell receptor (beta chain) was found in a study of cytomegalovirus exposure and HLA in healthy donors. PCR involved 60 Vbeta and 13 Jbeta primers. Here immunoSEQ multiplex PCR was the method, and the copy in TCRdb shows in-frame clones only, minus some. The table shows about 150,000 clones, with roughly 10% occurring only once. Donors in the study were healthy people who gave bone marrow. There are 12 residues in the CDR3. CDR1 is WNHNN, CDR2 SYGVQD, per germline (reference sequence). Study-level results: A missense variant in DCLRE1C was later tied to TCR beta V- and J-gene trimming. Altogether, some 170 TCR beta chains were recorded as cytomegalovirus-associated. The analysis excluded some indistinguishable V segments, including TRBV6-2 and TRBV6-3.

Worth noting for this clone: Antigen unknown. A junction boundary mismatches the germline segment, possibly from a read error.

Sequencing was performed on PBMCs. The chain is built from TRBV10-1 and TRBJ2-7; possible D gene TRBD2, 6 bases. This sequence was found in a man aged 50 to 60 in good health and CMV-seronegative. DNA of the CDR3: TGCGCCAGCAGTGAGTCGGGGGGACGGCCCCGCTTC. This sequence encodes CASSESGGRPRF.